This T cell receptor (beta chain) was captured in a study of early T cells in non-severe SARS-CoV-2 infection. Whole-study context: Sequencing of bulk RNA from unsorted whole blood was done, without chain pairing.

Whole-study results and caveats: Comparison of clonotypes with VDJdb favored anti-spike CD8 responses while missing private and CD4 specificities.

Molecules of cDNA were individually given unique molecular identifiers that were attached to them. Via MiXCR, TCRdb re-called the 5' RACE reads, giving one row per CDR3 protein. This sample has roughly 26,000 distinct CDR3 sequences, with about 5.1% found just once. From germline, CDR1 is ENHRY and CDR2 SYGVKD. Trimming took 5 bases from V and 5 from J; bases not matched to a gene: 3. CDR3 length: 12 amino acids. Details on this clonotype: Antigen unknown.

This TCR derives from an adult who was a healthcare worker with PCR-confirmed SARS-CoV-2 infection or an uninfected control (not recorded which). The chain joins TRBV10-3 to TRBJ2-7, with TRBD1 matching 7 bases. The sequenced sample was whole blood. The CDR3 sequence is CAISRTGDEQYF. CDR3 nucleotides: TGTGCCATCAGTAGAACAGGGGACGAGCAGTACTTC.